This T cell receptor (beta chain) was recorded in a study of monozygotic twins with inflammatory bowel disease. The CDR3 spans 16 residues. From germline, CDR1 is SGHTA and CDR2 FQGNSA. TCRdb reanalyzed the 5' RACE reads and collapses them to one entry per CDR3 protein, without DNA. The table lists about 380,000 distinct CDR3 sequences, with just over 2.5% in the top ten. The sample comprised blood. The receptor was derived from a human donor with ulcerative colitis or Crohn's disease, or a healthy co-twin of an affected twin (not recorded which). The chain uses TRBV7-2 and TRBJ2-3; the TCRdb D gene call, TRBD1, has no DNA to confirm it. CDR3 in amino acids: CASSLALTGGVDTQYF.